Following are 2 T cell receptor beta chains from one sample sequenced in a study of blood T cells in healthy people across ages. The authors ran a second PCR of roughly 6 to 11 cycles using a sample-barcoded 5' primer and a J-beta primer mix. TCRdb passed the 5' RACE reads through MiXCR, listing each CDR3 protein once. The data contain about 650,000 distinct CDR3 sequences, 32% of them singletons. The sequencing input was blood. The receptors derive from a woman older than 75 in good health.

This chain uses TRBV12-3 or TRBV12-4 with TRBJ1-3; D gene unclear. The CDR3 consists of 12 residues. V lost 5 bases and J lost 4, with 6 bases in between. The CDR3 DNA reads as TGTGCCAGCAGTCGTTCAGGAAACACCATATATTTT. The encoded protein is CASSRSGNTIYF.

This chain joins TRBV5-1 and TRBJ2-2; the D call may be TRBD1 or TRBD2 (5 bases each). This CDR3 is built from 14 residues. V dropped 4 bases and J dropped 6 bases, with 13 bases sitting between them. Germline CDR1 SGHRS, CDR2 YFSETQ. DNA of the CDR3: TGCGCCAGCAGCCCCGAGGGCAGGGCCGGGGAGCTGTTTTTT. This translates into CASSPEGRAGELFF. Together with reference TRBV5-1 and TRBJ2-2, the CDR3 gives the full variable domain: KAGVTQTPRYLIKTRGQQVTLSCSPISGHRSVSWYQQTPGQGLQFLFEYFSETQRNKGNFPGRFSGRQFSNSRSEMNVSTLELGDSALYLCASSPEGRAGELFFGEGSRLTVL.